The rows below give T cell receptor beta chains drawn from one sample of a study of T cell repertoires in cytomegalovirus infection. TCRdb fed the reads into MiXCR, producing one record per CDR3 protein. The data show fewer than 550,000 distinct CDR3 sequences, approximately 31% seen once. Sequencing used PBMCs. The receptors were sampled from a human donor in good health (CMV status not recorded). Some clones in this sample may be carry-over from other donors' samples. The CDR3 runs from the conserved cysteine through the conserved F or W. The D gene is left open where the match is weak. Expanded clones get a size class; other rows say once, few or many, or leave the size out.

d_call clone_size j_call v_call cdr3_aa cdr3_nt
TRBD2 once TRBJ2-3 TRBV20-1 CSARPGTSGARDTQYF TGCAGTGCTAGACCAGGGACTAGCGGGGCCCGGGATACGCAGTATTTT
NA few TRBJ2-7 TRBV5-4 CASSLQGVGPYEQYF TGTGCCAGCAGCTTGCAGGGAGTGGGGCCTTACGAGCAGTACTTC
NA many TRBJ1-6 TRBV19 CASSIKDMANSPLHF TGTGCCAGTAGTATAAAGGACATGGCTAATTCACCCCTCCACTTT
TRBD2 NA TRBJ2-1 TRBV6-2/TRBV6-3 CASSSARGGWNEQFF TGTGCCAGCAGTTCAGCGCGGGGGGGCTGGAATGAGCAGTTCTTC
TRBD1 many TRBJ1-1 TRBV7-6 CASSLKGAGGTEAFF TGTGCCAGCAGCTTAAAAGGTGCAGGGGGCACTGAAGCTTTCTTT
NA many TRBJ2-1 TRBV11-3 CASSGPRGSHEQFF TGTGCCAGCAGCGGACCCCGAGGTTCCCATGAGCAGTTCTTC
NA many TRBJ1-4 TRBV7-2 CASSFSGTTNEKLFF TGTGCCAGCAGCTTCTCGGGGACAACTAATGAAAAACTGTTTTTT
NA NA TRBJ2-1 TRBV15 CATSRDRAAGLEQFF TGTGCCACCAGCAGAGATAGGGCAGCCGGCCTTGAGCAGTTCTTC
NA once TRBJ2-1 TRBV4-2 CASSLDSSSYNEQFF TGTGCCAGCAGCCTGGACAGCAGCTCCTACAATGAGCAGTTCTTC
NA few TRBJ1-3 TRBV4-3 CASSHFGVGVPLGHSGNTIYF TGCGCCAGCAGCCATTTTGGGGTGGGGGTCCCGCTCGGACACTCTGGAAACACCATATATTTT
NA NA TRBJ1-1 TRBV5-6 CASRVDPGPNTEAYF TGTGCCAGCAGAGTGGACCCGGGACCGAACACTGAAGCTTACTTT
NA NA TRBJ2-3 TRBV5-6 CASSLAGAGTDTQYF TGTGCCAGCAGCTTGGCGGGGGCGGGCACAGATACGCAGTATTTT
TRBD2 many TRBJ2-5 TRBV7-2 CASSPGLAGGQKTQYF TGTGCCAGCAGCCCCGGGCTAGCGGGGGGGCAAAAGACCCAGTACTTC
NA once TRBJ2-6 TRBV19 CASSIVGYGANVLTF TGTGCCAGTAGTATAGTGGGGTACGGGGCCAACGTCCTGACTTTC
NA once TRBJ1-5 TRBV19 CASSIPAGWSNQPQHF TGTGCCAGTAGTATCCCCGCAGGATGGAGCAATCAGCCCCAGCATTTT
TRBD1 NA TRBJ1-2 TRBV29-1 CSARDSAYGYTF TGCAGCGCCAGGGACAGCGCCTATGGCTACACCTTC
TRBD1 few TRBJ1-1 TRBV6-1 CASSFPSDRDFRGAFF TGTGCCAGCAGTTTCCCTTCGGACAGGGACTTTCGTGGAGCTTTCTTT
NA NA TRBJ1-1 TRBV4-1 CASSLSLGTDLLNTEAFF TGCGCCAGCAGCCTCTCCCTAGGGACGGATTTATTGAACACTGAAGCTTTCTTT
NA NA TRBJ2-7 TRBV7-4 CASSPEVGDYEQYF TGTGCCAGCAGCCCAGAGGTGGGGGATTACGAGCAGTACTTC
NA NA TRBJ1-1 TRBV7-6 CASSSHDTEAFF TGTGCCAGCAGCTCCCACGACACTGAAGCTTTCTTT
TRBD1 few TRBJ1-3 TRBV18 CASSPGTDGNTIYF TGTGCCAGCTCACCCGGGACAGATGGAAACACCATATATTTT
NA NA TRBJ1-2 TRBV14 CASSQGVWQNYGYTF TGTGCCAGCAGCCAAGGGGTCTGGCAGAACTATGGCTACACCTTC
NA NA TRBJ1-1 TRBV4-3 CASSQAGEAFF TGCGCCAGCAGCCAAGCGGGGGAAGCTTTCTTT
TRBD1 NA TRBJ2-7 TRBV15 CATSNDRGAYEQYF TGTGCCACCAGCAACGACAGGGGAGCCTACGAGCAGTACTTC
NA few TRBJ1-5 TRBV6-2/TRBV6-3 CASSSHLGDSNQPQHF TGTGCCAGCAGTTCCCACCTGGGGGACAGCAATCAGCCCCAGCATTTT
NA few TRBJ2-5 TRBV12-3/TRBV12-4 CASSLEWGGETQYF TGTGCCAGCAGTTTAGAGTGGGGTGGAGAGACCCAGTACTTC
TRBD2 NA TRBJ2-3 TRBV27 CASSLWGGGGDTQYF TGTGCCAGCAGTTTATGGGGGGGGGGGGGAGATACGCAGTATTTT
NA NA TRBJ2-1 TRBV11-2 CASSLGGWQFF TGTGCCAGCAGCTTAGGGGGGTGGCAGTTCTTC
NA NA TRBJ2-2 TRBV3-1 CASSQEEPGELFF TGTGCCAGCAGCCAAGAGGAACCCGGGGAGCTGTTTTTT
NA NA TRBJ1-1 TRBV2 CASHLLNTEAFF TGTGCCAGCCATCTGCTGAACACTGAAGCTTTCTTT
TRBD2 few TRBJ2-3 TRBV7-2 CASSPRTSGASTDTQYF TGTGCCAGCAGCCCACGGACTAGCGGGGCTAGCACAGATACGCAGTATTTT
NA NA TRBJ1-5 TRBV2 CASSEGGNQPQHF TGTGCCAGCAGTGAGGGGGGCAATCAGCCCCAGCATTTT
TRBD1 NA TRBJ1-5 TRBV20-1 CSVGRGNGQPQHF TGCAGTGTTGGCAGGGGGAATGGTCAGCCCCAGCATTTT
NA many TRBJ1-1 TRBV7-9 CASIVGTENTEAFF TGTGCCAGCATAGTTGGGACCGAGAACACTGAAGCTTTCTTT
NA NA TRBJ1-1 TRBV30 CAYLAGWSGPEAFF TGTGCCTATCTTGCCGGGTGGAGTGGGCCTGAAGCGTTCTTT
TRBD2 few TRBJ2-1 TRBV20-1 CSAPSEGVAGYSYNEQFF TGCAGTGCTCCCTCCGAGGGGGTAGCGGGGTATTCCTACAATGAGCAGTTCTTC
NA NA TRBJ1-2 TRBV28 CAISFFNYGYTF TGTGCCATCTCATTCTTTAACTATGGCTACACCTTC
NA few TRBJ2-1 TRBV7-9 CASSSRQSGEQFF TGTGCCAGCAGCTCCCGGCAGTCCGGTGAGCAGTTCTTC
NA many TRBJ1-4 TRBV7-2 CASRRFSGDEKLFF TGTGCCAGCAGACGGTTCAGCGGAGATGAAAAACTGTTTTTT
NA once TRBJ2-3 TRBV7-8 CASSLRPGWDADTPYF TGTGCCAGCAGCCTTCGGCCAGGCTGGGATGCAGATACGCCGTATTTT
NA NA TRBJ2-5 TRBV12-3/TRBV12-4 CANTRRGGAQETQYF TGTGCCAACACCCGCAGGGGGGGGGCTCAAGAGACCCAGTACTTC
NA few TRBJ2-7 TRBV6-5 CASSYFPLGEQYF TGTGCCAGCAGTTACTTCCCCCTCGGGGAGCAGTACTTC
NA NA TRBJ2-3 TRBV19 CASSPPLRGLRTDTQYF TGTGCCAGTAGTCCACCCTTACGGGGGTTAAGGACAGATACGCAGTATTTT
NA few TRBJ1-1 TRBV7-9 CASSPPGRMNTEAFF TGTGCCAGCAGCCCGCCAGGACGGATGAACACTGAAGCTTTCTTT
NA NA TRBJ1-6 TRBV18 CASSPRLAGLDNSPLHF TGTGCCAGCTCACCACGGTTGGCGGGTCTCGATAATTCACCCCTCCACTTT
NA NA TRBJ2-1 TRBV5-4 CASSVDKSSYNEQFF TGTGCCAGCAGCGTGGACAAGAGCTCCTACAATGAGCAGTTCTTC